This T cell receptor beta chain was captured in a study of cytomegalovirus exposure and HLA in healthy donors. Measured with immunoSEQ multiplex PCR; TCRdb has only the in-frame clones, and not every one. The sample has 70,000 or so clones, approximately 93% seen once. The CDR3 consists of 17 residues. V lost 4 bases and J 4 bases, leaving 24 bases between the germline ends. Per germline, CDR1 SGHNT and CDR2 YYREEE (reference sequence). Sequences were obtained from PBMCs. The chain links TRBV5-4 to TRBJ2-7, with D unresolved. This sequence originates from a man in his late teens or twenties in good health and CMV-seropositive. Here the CDR3 reads CASSQAPVGTRIYEQYF. CDR3 nucleotide sequence: TGTGCCAGCAGCCAGGCCCCCGTGGGCACAAGGATTTACGAGCAGTACTTC.